This entry is about one TCR beta chain. This specimen belongs to a study of OX40 agonist ivuxolimab in advanced cancers. Whole-study context: Partial responses were observed in three patients, of whom one had hepatocellular carcinoma and two had cutaneous melanoma.

Only in-frame clones appear in the TCRdb table, and some are missing; sequencing was by immunoSEQ multiplex PCR. The sample has tens of thousands of clones, around 90% seen once. This specimen consisted of CD4+ or CD8+ T cells sorted from blood, obtained in a trial of the OX40 agonist ivuxolimab. The receptor's source is an adult with an advanced solid tumor such as melanoma, head and neck, liver or kidney cancer.

CDR3 in DNA: TGTGCCAGTAGATGGAGCAATCAGCCCCAGCATTTT. This translates into CASRWSNQPQHF. The V call is TRBV19, the J call TRBJ1-5; D gene unclear. The length of the CDR3 is 12 residues. Trimming stripped 6 bases from V and 1 base from J, with 4 bases between. Germline lookup yields CDR1 LNHDA and CDR2 SQIVND (reference sequence).